These 4 T cell receptor beta chains came from one sample sequenced in a study of T cell changes during pregnancy in multiple sclerosis. Produced via immunoSEQ multiplex PCR; TCRdb's table is partial and in-frame only. The sample lists fewer than 35,000 clones, under 95% occurring once. Specimen: CD4+ T cells from peripheral blood mononuclear cells, collected in the second trimester of pregnancy. These receptors originate from a female donor with multiple sclerosis, enrolled in a pregnancy study.

V gene TRBV5-1 combines with J gene TRBJ2-1, with D perhaps TRBD2 (5 bases). The CDR3 has 19 residues. Trimming shortened V by 0 bases and J by 0 bases, and 19 bases separated the two germline ends. Per the germline V gene, CDR1 is SGHRS and CDR2 is YFSETQ. The CDR3: CASSLDIARALHSYNEQFF. The CDR3, as DNA: TGCGCCAGCAGCTTGGATATAGCGAGGGCTCTTCACTCCTACAATGAGCAGTTCTTC.

This clone was detected only a few times. V is TRBV19 and J is TRBJ1-5; perhaps TRBD1 as D (6 bases). The CDR3 extends over 16 amino acids. Germline V gene lookup returns CDR1 LNHDA and CDR2 SQIVND (reference sequence). The V gene lost 3 bases and the J gene lost 4 bases, with 16 bases spanning the gap. CDR3 residues: CASSMALNRDNQPQHF. In DNA, the CDR3 is TGTGCCAGTAGTATGGCCCTTAACAGGGATAATCAGCCCCAGCATTTT.

The chain uses TRBV7-9 and TRBJ1-3; D is possibly TRBD1 (6 bases). The V and J ends lost 1 base and 0 bases respectively, with 10 bases between them. The germline CDR1 and CDR2 sequences are SEHNR and FQNEAQ (reference sequence). The CDR3 is 16 residues long. The CDR3 region has the DNA TGTGCCAGCAGCTTAGATGGGACACTCTCTGGAAACACCATATATTTT. Translation gives CASSLDGTLSGNTIYF.

V and J are TRBV2 and TRBJ1-1; D possibly corresponds to TRBD1 (5 bases). CDR1 is SNHLY and CDR2 is FYNNEI in the germline V gene. The CDR3 is 15 residues long. Deletions cut 4 bases from V and 10 bases from J, with 22 bases between. This CDR3 reads CASSGRPSSLQGAFF. The CDR3 nucleotides read TGTGCCAGCAGTGGTCGACCGAGTTCGCTCCAGGGAGCTTTCTTT.